One sample yielded the 13 T cell receptor beta chains listed below, sequenced in a study of T-cell memory formation after mild COVID-19. TCRdb reprocessed the 5' RACE reads via MiXCR and lists one record per CDR3 protein. The sample yields hundreds of thousands of distinct CDR3 sequences, less than 20% seen once. The material sequenced was PBMCs or a T cell subset sorted from them (not recorded which). Receptors were obtained from a man aged 18-30 years who had mild COVID-19 (a few samples of this study predate the infection). Cell type and time point are not known.

The J gene is TRBJ2-7, the V gene TRBV7-2; D might be TRBD1 (5 bases). CDR1 and CDR2 from the germline V gene are SGHTA and FQGNSA. Trimming took off 5 bases at V and 5 bases at J, with 16 bases between the two ends. This CDR3 has 14 amino acids. The CDR3 sequence is CASSPIAGLDEQYV. CDR3 coding DNA: TGTGCCAGCAGCCCGATAGCAGGGTTGGACGAGCAGTACGTC.

The V gene is TRBV20-1, the J gene TRBJ2-3; no definite D call. The length of the CDR3 is 12 residues. Trimming stripped 0 bases from V and 9 bases from J, with 10 bases between. Germline-derived CDR1 and CDR2 are DFQATT and SNEGSKA (reference sequence). The CDR3 DNA is TGCAGTGCTAGAGAGCACCCTTGGACGCAGTATTTT. Residues: CSAREHPWTQYF.

This clonotype appeared a few times. The V gene is TRBV9, the J gene TRBJ1-1; D not certain. Germline lookup yields CDR1 SGDLS and CDR2 YYNGEE. Trimming took off 4 bases at V and 1 base at J, with 11 bases between the two ends. This CDR3 is 14 amino acids long. The CDR3 is CASSRPSRNTEAFF. The CDR3 bases are TGTGCCAGCAGCCGCCCGAGTCGGAACACTGAAGCTTTCTTT.

This clonotype showed up many times. The chain joins TRBV10-3 to TRBJ2-1; no definite D call. Germline CDR1 ENHRY, CDR2 SYGVKD. The CDR3 is 14 residues long. V was shortened by 5 bases and J by 6 bases, with 14 bases between the two germline ends. The CDR3 sequence: CAISSDDGSNEQFF. CDR3 in DNA: TGTGCCATCAGTTCAGACGACGGCTCCAATGAGCAGTTCTTC.

V gene TRBV7-2 combines with J gene TRBJ2-3, with 10 bases fitting TRBD2. This CDR3 is built from 16 residues. V trimming: 5 bases; J trimming: 5 bases; junction bases outside the gene matches: 10. Germline-derived CDR1 and CDR2 are SGHTA and FQGNSA. As DNA, the CDR3 is TGTGCCAGCAGCCCAAGCGGGGGGGCGGATGGAGATACGCAGTATTTT. Protein: CASSPSGGADGDTQYF.

V is TRBV20-1 and J is TRBJ1-4; 7 bases are a match to TRBD1. V was pared by 6 bases and J by 4 bases, with 5 bases of the junction left unmatched. This CDR3 is 13 amino acids long. The germline gives CDR1 DFQATT, CDR2 SNEGSKA (reference sequence). The DNA for the CDR3 is TGCAGTGCCCGGACAGGAAATAATGAAAAACTGTTTTTT. As protein: CSARTGNNEKLFF.

Only a few counts were recorded for this clonotype. V and J are TRBV4-3 and TRBJ1-3; tentative D call: TRBD1 (5 bases). CDR1 is LGHNA and CDR2 is YSLEER in the germline V gene. CDR3 length: 18 residues. V lost 3 bases to trimming and J lost 0 bases, with 18 bases between them. The CDR3 DNA reads as TGCGCCAGCAGCCATGCCGTTGTTAGGGGATTCTCTGGAAACACCATATATTTT. Its translation: CASSHAVVRGFSGNTIYF.

This chain joins TRBV18 and TRBJ2-5; D may be TRBD2 (5 bases). The CDR3 contains 14 residues. Germline values: CDR1 KGHSH, CDR2 LQKENI. With 2 bases removed from V and 2 bases from J, the gap between germline ends came to 9 bases. DNA of the CDR3: TGTGCCAGCTCACCATCCGGGGAACAAGAGACCCAGTACTTC. Protein: CASSPSGEQETQYF.

This clonotype was picked up a small number of times. The rearrangement uses TRBV11-2 and TRBJ2-2, with a tentative D call TRBD1 (6 bases). The V and J ends lost 10 bases and 3 bases respectively, with 18 bases between them. Germline loops: CDR1 SGHAT, CDR2 FQNNGV. This CDR3 is 15 amino acids long. CDR3 region: CAIPQRQGYTGELFF. CDR3 nucleotide sequence: TGTGCCATCCCTCAACGGCAGGGGTACACCGGGGAGCTGTTTTTT.

V usage is TRBV18 and J usage is TRBJ1-4; 8 bases fit TRBD1. CDR3 size: 16 residues. Germline V gene sequence: CDR1 KGHSH, CDR2 LQKENI. With V trimmed by 4 bases and J by 3 bases, 7 bases remained unmatched. The CDR3 DNA reads TGTGCCAGCTCACACACGACAGGGGTGGCTAATGAAAAACTGTTTTTT. As protein: CASSHTTGVANEKLFF.

This clonotype was detected only a few times. The V and J genes are TRBV23-1 and TRBJ2-7; the D gene is possibly TRBD2 (5 bases). TRBV23-1 belongs to the ORF category, with a function that is uncertain. This CDR3 has 12 amino acids. Trimming pared 10 bases from V and 2 bases from J, leaving 12 bases between. The CDR3 loop is CAIPGRPYEQYF. The CDR3 DNA reads as TGCGCCATTCCGGGAAGGCCCTACGAGCAGTACTTC.

This clonotype was counted only a few times. The V call is TRBV10-3, the J call TRBJ2-3; TRBD2 matches 9 bases. The CDR3 has 14 residues. J was trimmed by 2 bases and V by 8 bases; bases with no gene match: 5. Germline CDR1 ENHRY, CDR2 SYGVKD. The CDR3 nucleotides are TGTGCCATCGATAGCGGGAGAACCACAGATACGCAGTATTTT. Translation: CAIDSGRTTDTQYF.

The chain has TRBV6-5 and TRBJ2-6; TRBD2 aligns across 10 bases. The trim removed 2 bases at V and 4 bases at J, leaving 8 bases unmatched. The CDR3 runs 18 residues. From germline, CDR1 is MNHEY and CDR2 SVGAGI. The CDR3 DNA reads as TGTGCCAGCAGTTACACGAGCGGGGGGGCTTCGGGGGCCAACGTCCTGACTTTC. This sequence encodes CASSYTSGGASGANVLTF.